This record concerns one T cell receptor beta chain sequence. The CDR3 consists of 15 residues. The V end was cut by 4 bases, the J end by 2 bases, with 12 bases between. Germline V lookup: CDR1 LGHNA, CDR2 YNFKEQ. This sample was included in a study of T cell changes during pregnancy in multiple sclerosis. Profiled with immunoSEQ multiplex PCR; TCRdb holds only in-frame clones, not every one. The sample lists 40,000 to 60,000 clones, approximately 87% occurring once. The V gene is TRBV4-2, the J gene TRBJ1-3; D gene ambiguous. The sample consisted of peripheral blood, taken in the first trimester of pregnancy. This receptor was identified in a female donor in good health, enrolled as a control in a pregnancy study. The CDR3 nucleotides are TGTGCCAGCAGCCCGATAGAAGCGCCTGGAAACACCATATATTTT. This sequence encodes CASSPIEAPGNTIYF.